These 32 T cell receptor beta chains share one sample of origin, sequenced in a study of T cell responses to AZD1222 COVID-19 vaccine. The assay was immunoSEQ multiplex PCR, and TCRdb's table has in-frame clones only and misses some. Of approximately 140,000 clones in the sample, approximately 93% were seen once. The sequences come from peripheral blood, collected on day 0 of MenACWY control vaccination. These TCRs come from an adult in good health.

This clone was seen only a few times. The V and J genes are TRBV19 and TRBJ2-7, with TRBD1 identical over 7 bases. The CDR3 length is 19 residues. The germline CDR1 and CDR2 sequences are LNHDA and SQIVND (reference sequence). V lost 3 bases and J lost 0; bases outside the gene matches: 17. CDR3 region: CASSIKGDSVYLSSYEQYF. The CDR3 DNA reads as TGTGCCAGTAGTATTAAGGGGGACAGCGTCTACCTTAGCTCCTACGAGCAGTACTTC.

V gene TRBV5-1 combines with J gene TRBJ1-2; D is uncertain. The length of the CDR3 is 14 residues. In germline, CDR1 is SGHRS, CDR2 YFSETQ. With 0 bases removed from V and 1 base from J, the gap between germline ends came to 7 bases. The CDR3 reads CASSLVVGNYGYTF. In nucleotides, the CDR3 is TGCGCCAGCAGCTTGGTAGTCGGTAACTATGGCTACACCTTC.

The gene calls are TRBV5-1 and TRBJ2-1; D remains ambiguous. The V end lost 0 bases, the J end lost 3 bases, and 10 bases lay between the germline ends. Germline CDR1 SGHRS, CDR2 YFSETQ. The CDR3 runs to 15 residues. In nucleotides, the CDR3 is TGCGCCAGCAGCTTGGACAGTGGGGACTACAATGAGCAGTTCTTC. It encodes CASSLDSGDYNEQFF.

This chain joins TRBV27 and TRBJ1-6; TRBD1 aligns across 7 bases. CDR1 and CDR2 (germline): MNHEY, SMNVEV (reference sequence). V was clipped by 5 bases and J by 13 bases; unmatched bases: 5. This CDR3 is built from 12 residues. The CDR3 sequence: CASSTQGPPLHF. As DNA, the CDR3 is TGTGCCAGCAGTACACAGGGGCCTCCCCTCCACTTT.

This chain links TRBV27 with TRBJ1-3; TRBD1 might be the D (5 bases). The CDR3 spans 17 residues. CDR1 MNHEY and CDR2 SMNVEV come from the germline V gene (reference sequence). With 2 bases removed from V and 1 base from J, the gap between germline ends came to 15 bases. The CDR3 loop reads CASSLGPPDTSGNTIYF. The CDR3 bases are TGTGCCAGCAGTTTAGGGCCCCCGGACACATCTGGAAACACCATATATTTT.

The table lists this clone with a few counts. The chain uses TRBV5-1 and TRBJ2-7; D is possibly TRBD2 (6 bases). CDR1 is SGHRS and CDR2 is YFSETQ in the germline V gene. Trimming shortened V by 1 base and J by 4 bases, and 12 bases separated the two germline ends. This CDR3 contains 14 residues. The CDR3 region has the DNA TGCGCCAGCAGCTTGACGGCGGGATTGTACGAGCAGTACTTC. Protein: CASSLTAGLYEQYF. Full variable domain (rest looked up from reference TRBV5-1 and TRBJ2-7): KAGVTQTPRYLIKTRGQQVTLSCSPISGHRSVSWYQQTPGQGLQFLFEYFSETQRNKGNFPGRFSGRQFSNSRSEMNVSTLELGDSALYLCASSLTAGLYEQYFGPGTRLTVT.

The chain uses TRBV4-3 and TRBJ1-6, with D perhaps matching TRBD1 (6 bases). With 3 bases removed from V and 7 bases from J, the gap between germline ends came to 19 bases. The CDR3 length is 17 residues. Germline V gives CDR1 LGHNA, CDR2 YSLEER. This CDR3 reads CASSHGGGWTENSPLHF. The CDR3, as DNA: TGCGCCAGCAGCCACGGCGGGGGATGGACAGAGAATTCACCCCTCCACTTT.

This sequence joins TRBV19 and TRBJ1-1, with 9 bases matching TRBD1. This CDR3 is 15 amino acids long. The junction had 5 bases not matched to a gene; V was cut back by 1 base and J by 5 bases. Per germline, CDR1 LNHDA and CDR2 SQIVND (reference sequence). As DNA, the CDR3 is TGTGCCAGTAGTATAGTCGGACAGGGGTTTACTGAAGCTTTCTTT. This sequence encodes CASSIVGQGFTEAFF.

This rearrangement joins TRBV12-3 or TRBV12-4 to TRBJ2-1; the D is unclear. Trimming stripped 6 bases from V and 8 bases from J, with 11 bases between. The CDR3 runs to 12 residues. The CDR3 sequence: CASSYLFYEQFF. The CDR3 DNA reads as TGTGCCAGCAGCTACCTATTCTATGAGCAGTTCTTC.

This clone was observed once. The chain links TRBV5-1 to TRBJ2-7, with D hard to call. This CDR3 region has 11 residues. Trimming pared 4 bases from V and 7 bases from J, leaving 9 bases between. Germline assignment: CDR1 SGHRS and CDR2 YFSETQ. CDR3: CASSDNGEQYF. CDR3 DNA: TGCGCCAGCAGCGATAACGGGGAGCAGTACTTC. The full variable domain, with the rest looked up from reference TRBV5-1 and TRBJ2-7, is KAGVTQTPRYLIKTRGQQVTLSCSPISGHRSVSWYQQTPGQGLQFLFEYFSETQRNKGNFPGRFSGRQFSNSRSEMNVSTLELGDSALYLCASSDNGEQYFGPGTRLTVT.

This clone was observed a single time. The chain has TRBV7-8 and TRBJ1-1, with a tentative D call TRBD1 (5 bases). The CDR3 loop spans 19 amino acids. V dropped 5 bases and J dropped 0 bases, with 25 bases sitting between them. Germline lookup yields CDR1 SGHVS and CDR2 FQNEAQ. In DNA form, the CDR3 reads TGTGCCAGCAGCGCCCTCATGGGACGCCACCAGTGGATGAACACTGAAGCTTTCTTT. This sequence encodes CASSALMGRHQWMNTEAFF.

CDR3 sequence: CASSISWTAPKRWDGYTF. The CDR3 nucleotides read TGTGCCAGTAGTATTTCTTGGACAGCGCCAAAGCGATGGGATGGCTACACCTTC. This sequence joins TRBV19 and TRBJ1-2; TRBD1 might be the D (6 bases). The germline gives CDR1 LNHDA, CDR2 SQIVND (reference sequence). This CDR3 region has 18 residues. Trimming removed 3 bases at V and 6 bases at J, with 26 bases between.

V usage is TRBV2 and J usage is TRBJ1-4; D is uncertain. Germline V CDR1 and CDR2: SNHLY, FYNNEI. The CDR3 is 14 residues long. Between the trimmed V and J ends, which lost 5 bases and 0 bases, there was a span of 7 bases. CDR3 sequence: CASSSLATNEKLFF. CDR3 coding DNA: TGTGCCAGCAGTAGCCTTGCAACTAATGAAAAACTGTTTTTT.

The rearrangement links TRBV7-8 to TRBJ1-5; no reliable D call. Between the trimmed V and J ends, which lost 5 bases and 2 bases, there was a span of 13 bases. Germline V gene data show CDR1 as SGHVS and CDR2 as FQNEAQ. The CDR3 has 15 amino acids. CDR3 sequence (DNA): TGTGCCAGCAGCACAAAGGCGTGGGGCAATCAGCCCCAGCATTTT. Amino acid sequence: CASSTKAWGNQPQHF.

The chain employs TRBV30 and TRBJ1-2; D gene ambiguous. The CDR3 runs 12 residues. Germline loops: CDR1 GTSNPN, CDR2 SVGIG (reference sequence). With 4 bases removed from V and 4 bases from J, the gap between germline ends came to 10 bases. The CDR3 nucleotides are TGTGCCTGGACCCCGAGTGGCTATGGCTACACCTTC. This sequence encodes CAWTPSGYGYTF.

The chain joins TRBV6-1 to TRBJ1-6, with TRBD1 as a possible D gene (6 bases). Germline CDR1 reads MNHNS; CDR2 reads SASEGT. With 2 bases removed from V and 2 bases from J, the gap between germline ends came to 10 bases. The length of the CDR3 is 16 residues. The chain's CDR3 is CASSERTDAYNSPLHF. CDR3 nucleotide sequence: TGTGCCAGCAGTGAACGGACAGACGCCTATAATTCACCCCTCCACTTT.

The chain recombines TRBV6-5 with TRBJ1-1, with TRBD1 matching 7 bases. With V trimmed by 2 bases and J by 0 bases, 3 bases remained unmatched. Germline CDR1 reads MNHEY; CDR2 reads SVGAGI. The CDR3 contains 15 residues. DNA for the CDR3: TGTGCCAGCAGTTACGATACAGGGGTGAACACTGAAGCTTTCTTT. This sequence encodes CASSYDTGVNTEAFF.

The rearrangement joins TRBV7-8 to TRBJ1-4, with D hard to call. Trimming pared 5 bases from V and 7 bases from J, leaving 17 bases between. The V gene's germline CDR1 is SGHVS and CDR2 FQNEAQ. CDR3 length: 15 residues. Here the CDR3 reads CASSPQRAGSEKLFF. The CDR3 nucleotides read TGTGCCAGCAGCCCCCAAAGGGCGGGGAGTGAAAAACTGTTTTTT.

The chain recombines TRBV7-9 with TRBJ1-5; D remains unclear. V lost 5 bases and J lost 7, with 12 bases in between. Germline lookup yields CDR1 SEHNR and CDR2 FQNEAQ (reference sequence). This CDR3 contains 13 residues. CDR3 loop: CASSTHFGQPQHF. The CDR3 region has the DNA TGTGCCAGCAGCACCCACTTTGGACAGCCCCAGCATTTT. Together with reference TRBV7-9 and TRBJ1-5, the CDR3 gives the full variable domain: DTGVSQNPRHKITKRGQNVTFRCDPISEHNRLYWYRQTLGQGPEFLTYFQNEAQLEKSRLLSDRFSAERPKGSFSTLEIQRTEQGDSAMYLCASSTHFGQPQHFGDGTRLSIL.

The chain uses TRBV5-6 and TRBJ1-6, with 7 nucleotides matching TRBD1. Trimming cost V 4 bases and J 10 bases; bases outside gene matches: 5. The CDR3 length is 13 residues. CDR1 is SGHDT and CDR2 is YYEEEE in the germline V gene. CDR3 nucleotide sequence: TGTGCCAGCAGCCGACAGGGCTGGTCACCCCTCCACTTT. Its protein is CASSRQGWSPLHF.

This chain connects TRBV7-9 to TRBJ1-4; TRBD1 might be the D (6 bases). The CDR3 has 14 amino acids. Trimming stripped 1 base from V and 8 bases from J, with 11 bases between. Germline V gives CDR1 SEHNR, CDR2 FQNEAQ (reference sequence). The CDR3 bases are TGTGCCAGCAGCTTAGTTGGGGGCGGGGAAAAACTGTTTTTT. As protein: CASSLVGGGEKLFF.

The chain recombines TRBV4-3 with TRBJ1-4; D is unresolved. There are 16 residues in the CDR3. Per germline, CDR1 LGHNA and CDR2 YSLEER. V gave up 0 bases and J gave up 7 bases, with 15 bases separating them. The CDR3, as DNA: TGCGCCAGCAGCCAAGATCTTCGATCCGAGGGTGAAAAACTGTTTTTT. Translating gives CASSQDLRSEGEKLFF.

The V gene is TRBV12-5, the J gene TRBJ1-1, with 7 bases matching TRBD1. The germline gives CDR1 LGHNT, CDR2 FRNRAP. V lost 5 bases, J lost 3 bases, and 9 bases stayed unmatched. The CDR3 runs 15 residues. In DNA form, the CDR3 reads TGTGCTAGTGGTCCCCCAAGAACAGGGGACACTGAAGCTTTCTTT. Amino acids: CASGPPRTGDTEAFF.

This clone has ten or more counts. This chain uses TRBV7-9 with TRBJ1-4; no definite D call. The ends were cut back, 1 base at V and 4 bases at J, with 7 bases in the middle. The CDR3 consists of 14 residues. CDR1 is SEHNR and CDR2 is FQNEAQ in the germline V gene (reference sequence). This CDR3 reads CASSLDDGNEKLFF. Here the CDR3 DNA reads TGTGCCAGCAGCTTAGACGACGGTAATGAAAAACTGTTTTTT. The full variable domain, rest sourced from reference TRBV7-9 and TRBJ1-4, is DTGVSQNPRHKITKRGQNVTFRCDPISEHNRLYWYRQTLGQGPEFLTYFQNEAQLEKSRLLSDRFSAERPKGSFSTLEIQRTEQGDSAMYLCASSLDDGNEKLFFGSGTQLSVL.

J is TRBJ2-5 and V is TRBV5-1; 8 bases match TRBD1. CDR1 and CDR2 (germline): SGHRS, YFSETQ. The CDR3 is made up of 14 amino acids. V gave up 2 bases and J gave up 3 bases; unmatched junction bases: 3. The CDR3 DNA is TGCGCCAGCAGCTTCGCACAGGGGGAAGAGACCCAGTACTTC. Translated, it gives CASSFAQGEETQYF.

The chain carries TRBV5-1 and TRBJ1-1; TRBD1 might be the D (5 bases). Germline V gives CDR1 SGHRS, CDR2 YFSETQ. The CDR3 runs to 14 residues. Between the trimmed V and J ends, which lost 7 bases and 1 base, there was a span of 14 bases. CDR3 DNA sequence: TGCGCCAGCGGAAGGGACTTACCGAACACTGAAGCTTTCTTT. This codes for CASGRDLPNTEAFF.

The chain recombines TRBV6-1 with TRBJ2-7, with D possibly called TRBD1 or TRBD2 (5 bases each). The germline V gene encodes CDR1 MNHNS and CDR2 SASEGT. V was shortened by 3 bases and J by 5 bases, with 14 bases between the two germline ends. The CDR3 contains 14 residues. The CDR3 bases are TGTGCCAGCAGTGACCGGGACCATGGCCACGAGCAGTACTTC. The encoded protein is CASSDRDHGHEQYF.

This clone was observed a single time. The chain couples TRBV29-1 to TRBJ1-6; 7 bases match TRBD1. This CDR3 region has 13 residues. From germline, CDR1 is SQVTM and CDR2 ANQGSEA. After removal of 6 bases from V and 8 bases from J, the junction contained 7 bases not matched to a gene. The CDR3, as DNA: TGCAGCGTGGCCGACAGGGCTGATTCACCCCTCCACTTT. Translating gives CSVADRADSPLHF.

The chain has TRBV15 and TRBJ1-2, with 8 bases aligning to TRBD1. Germline lookup yields CDR1 LNHNV and CDR2 YYDKDF (reference sequence). With 3 bases clipped from V and 5 bases from J, the junction kept 8 bases outside the gene matches. This CDR3 is built from 15 residues. CDR3 region: CATSSRQGQGYGYTF. The CDR3, as DNA: TGTGCCACCAGCAGTCGACAGGGGCAAGGGTATGGCTACACCTTC.

This chain connects TRBV7-2 to TRBJ2-1; D uncertain. CDR3 length equals 12 residues. Trimming took off 5 bases at V and 10 bases at J, with 12 bases between the two ends. Germline-derived CDR1 and CDR2 are SGHTA and FQGNSA. CDR3 protein: CASSRGVWEQFF. The CDR3 nucleotides are TGTGCCAGCAGCAGAGGTGTTTGGGAGCAGTTCTTC.

The V gene is TRBV5-1, the J gene TRBJ1-1, with 8 nucleotides matching TRBD1. This CDR3 is built from 15 residues. The germline V gene has CDR1 SGHRS and CDR2 YFSETQ. The J segment lost 4 bases and the V segment lost 1 base, leaving 6 bases of the junction unmatched. The chain's CDR3 is CASSLIAGGFTEAFF. The CDR3 DNA follows: TGCGCCAGCAGCTTGATAGCAGGGGGCTTCACTGAAGCTTTCTTT.

There are a few counts of this clone. The rearrangement uses TRBV30 and TRBJ1-2; perhaps TRBD1 as D (6 bases). Trimming took off 5 bases at V and 1 base at J, with 11 bases between the two ends. Germline lookup yields CDR1 GTSNPN and CDR2 SVGIG (reference sequence). The CDR3 consists of 13 residues. CDR3 coding DNA: TGTGCCTGGGGACAGAGCTTTAACTATGGCTACACCTTC. It encodes CAWGQSFNYGYTF.